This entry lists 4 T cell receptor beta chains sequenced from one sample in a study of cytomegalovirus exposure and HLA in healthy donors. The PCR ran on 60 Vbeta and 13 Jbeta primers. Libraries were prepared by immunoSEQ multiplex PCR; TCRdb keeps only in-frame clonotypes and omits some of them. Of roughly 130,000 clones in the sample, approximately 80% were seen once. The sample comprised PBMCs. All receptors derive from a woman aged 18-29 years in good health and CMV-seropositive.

The CDR3 DNA follows: TGTGCCAGCAGCTTAGCGGGGGTTGGTGAGACCCAGTACTTC. Translating it yields CASSLAGVGETQYF. This rearrangement joins TRBV11-3 to TRBJ2-5; a weak D match, TRBD2 (6 bases). This CDR3 has 14 residues. Germline V gene lookup returns CDR1 SGHNT and CDR2 YENEEA. V gave up 1 base and J gave up 5 bases, with 11 bases separating them. The full variable domain, completed using reference TRBV11-3 and TRBJ2-5, is EAGVVQSPRYKIIEKKQPVAFWCNPISGHNTLYWYLQNLGQGPELLIRYENEEAVDDSQLPKDRFSAERLKGVDSTLKIQPAELGDSAVYLCASSLAGVGETQYFGPGTRLLVL.

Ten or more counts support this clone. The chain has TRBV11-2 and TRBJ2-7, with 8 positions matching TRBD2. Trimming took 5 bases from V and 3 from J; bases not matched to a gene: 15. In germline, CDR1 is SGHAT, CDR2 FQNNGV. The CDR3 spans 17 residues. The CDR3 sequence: CASSTLGGAPLDYEQYF. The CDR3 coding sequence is TGTGCCAGCAGCACCCTCGGGGGGGCCCCCCTAGACTACGAGCAGTACTTC.

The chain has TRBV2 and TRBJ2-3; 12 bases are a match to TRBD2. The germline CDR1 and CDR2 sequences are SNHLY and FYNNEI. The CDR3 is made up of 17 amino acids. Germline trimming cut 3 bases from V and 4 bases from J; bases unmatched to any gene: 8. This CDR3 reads CASSEASGGDVADTQYF. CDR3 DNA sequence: TGTGCCAGCAGTGAGGCTAGCGGGGGGGATGTTGCAGATACGCAGTATTTT. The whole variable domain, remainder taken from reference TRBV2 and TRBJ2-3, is EPEVTQTPSHQVTQMGQEVILRCVPISNHLYFYWYRQILGQKVEFLVSFYNNEISEKSEIFDDQFSVERPDGSNFTLKIRSTKLEDSAMYFCASSEASGGDVADTQYFGPGTRLTVL.

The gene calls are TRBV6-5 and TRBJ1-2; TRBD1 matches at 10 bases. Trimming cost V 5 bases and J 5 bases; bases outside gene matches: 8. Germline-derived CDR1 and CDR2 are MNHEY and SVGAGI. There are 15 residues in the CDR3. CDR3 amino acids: CASSPGTGVYYGYTF. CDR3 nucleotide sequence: TGTGCCAGCAGTCCCGGGACAGGGGTATATTATGGCTACACCTTC.